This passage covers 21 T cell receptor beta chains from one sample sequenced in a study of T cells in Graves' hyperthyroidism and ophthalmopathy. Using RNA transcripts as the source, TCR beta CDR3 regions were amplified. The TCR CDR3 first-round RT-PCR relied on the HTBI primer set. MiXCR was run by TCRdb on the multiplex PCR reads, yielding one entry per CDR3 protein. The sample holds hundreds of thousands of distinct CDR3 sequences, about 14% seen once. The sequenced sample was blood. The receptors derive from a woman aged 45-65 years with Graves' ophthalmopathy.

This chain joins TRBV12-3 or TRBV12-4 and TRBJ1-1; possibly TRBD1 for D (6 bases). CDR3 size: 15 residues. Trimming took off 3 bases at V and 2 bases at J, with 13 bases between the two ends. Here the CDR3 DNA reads TGTGCCAGCAGTTTCGCGGGAGGGGGAAACACTGAAGCTTTCTTT. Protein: CASSFAGGGNTEAFF.

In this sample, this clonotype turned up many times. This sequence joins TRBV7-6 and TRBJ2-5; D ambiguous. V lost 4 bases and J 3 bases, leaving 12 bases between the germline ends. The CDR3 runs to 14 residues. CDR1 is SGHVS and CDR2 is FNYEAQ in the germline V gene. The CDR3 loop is CASSSYGGKETQYF. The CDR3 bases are TGTGCCAGCAGCTCGTACGGCGGTAAAGAGACCCAGTACTTC.

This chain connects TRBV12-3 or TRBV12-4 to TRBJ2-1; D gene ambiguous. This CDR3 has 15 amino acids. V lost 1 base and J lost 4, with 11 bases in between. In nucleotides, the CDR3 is TGTGCCAGCAGTTTAGACGGAGTCGGGTACAATGAGCAGTTCTTC. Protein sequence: CASSLDGVGYNEQFF.

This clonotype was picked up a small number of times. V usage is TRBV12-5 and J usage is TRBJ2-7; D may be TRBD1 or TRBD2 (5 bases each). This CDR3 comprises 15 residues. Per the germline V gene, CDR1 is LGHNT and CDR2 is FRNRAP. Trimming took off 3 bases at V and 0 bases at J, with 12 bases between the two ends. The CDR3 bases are TGTGCTAGTGGTTTCCCGTCGAGGGGCTCCTACGAGCAGTACTTC. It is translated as CASGFPSRGSYEQYF.

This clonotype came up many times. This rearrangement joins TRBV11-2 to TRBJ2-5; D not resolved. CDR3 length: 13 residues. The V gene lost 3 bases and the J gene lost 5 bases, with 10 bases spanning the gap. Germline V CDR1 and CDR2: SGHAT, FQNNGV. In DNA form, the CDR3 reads TGTGCCAGCAGCTTGGGATATAGGGAGACCCAGTACTTC. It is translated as CASSLGYRETQYF.

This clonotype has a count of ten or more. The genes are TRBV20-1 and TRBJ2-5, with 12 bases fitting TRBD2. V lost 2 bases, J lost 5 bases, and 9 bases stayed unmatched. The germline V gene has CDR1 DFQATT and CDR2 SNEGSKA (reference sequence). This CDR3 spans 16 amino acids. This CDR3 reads CSARRASGRARETQYF. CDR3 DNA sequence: TGCAGTGCTAGAAGGGCTAGCGGGAGGGCCCGGGAGACCCAGTACTTC.

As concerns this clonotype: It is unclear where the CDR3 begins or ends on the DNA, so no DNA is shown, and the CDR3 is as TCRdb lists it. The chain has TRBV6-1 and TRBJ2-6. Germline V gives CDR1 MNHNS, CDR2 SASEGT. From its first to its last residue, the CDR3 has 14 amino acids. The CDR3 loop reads CASSGTFGANVLTF.

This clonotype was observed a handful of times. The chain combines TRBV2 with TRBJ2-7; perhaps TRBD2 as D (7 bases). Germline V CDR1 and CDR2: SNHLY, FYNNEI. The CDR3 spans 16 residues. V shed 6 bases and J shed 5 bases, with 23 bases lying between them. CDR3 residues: CASSGLGRGRENEQYF. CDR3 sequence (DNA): TGTGCCAGCAGCGGTCTCGGGCGGGGGCGCGAGAACGAGCAGTACTTC.

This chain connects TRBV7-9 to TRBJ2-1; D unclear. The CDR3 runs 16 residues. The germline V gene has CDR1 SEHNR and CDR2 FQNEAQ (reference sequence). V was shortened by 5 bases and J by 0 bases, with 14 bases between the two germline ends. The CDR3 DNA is TGTGCCAGCAGCCCACTCACCCCGAGCTCCTACAATGAGCAGTTCTTC. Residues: CASSPLTPSSYNEQFF.

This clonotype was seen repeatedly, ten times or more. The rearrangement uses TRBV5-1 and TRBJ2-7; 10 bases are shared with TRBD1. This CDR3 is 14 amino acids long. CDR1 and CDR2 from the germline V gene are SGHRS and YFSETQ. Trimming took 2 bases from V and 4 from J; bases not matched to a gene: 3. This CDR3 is CASSFGQGEYEQYF. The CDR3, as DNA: TGCGCCAGCAGCTTTGGACAGGGGGAATACGAGCAGTACTTC.

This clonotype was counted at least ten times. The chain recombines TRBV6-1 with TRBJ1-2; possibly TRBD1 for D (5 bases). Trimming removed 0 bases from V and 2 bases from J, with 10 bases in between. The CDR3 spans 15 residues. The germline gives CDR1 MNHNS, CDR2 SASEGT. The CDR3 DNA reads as TGTGCCAGCAGTGAAGCAGGCGCAGGGAACTATGGCTACACCTTC. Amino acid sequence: CASSEAGAGNYGYTF.

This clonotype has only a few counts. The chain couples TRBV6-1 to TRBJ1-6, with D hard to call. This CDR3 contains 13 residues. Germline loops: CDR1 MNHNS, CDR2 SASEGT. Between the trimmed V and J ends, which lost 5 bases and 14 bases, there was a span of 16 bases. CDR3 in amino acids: CASSNVVQNTLHF. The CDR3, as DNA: TGTGCCAGCAGTAACGTGGTCCAAAACACCCTCCACTTT.

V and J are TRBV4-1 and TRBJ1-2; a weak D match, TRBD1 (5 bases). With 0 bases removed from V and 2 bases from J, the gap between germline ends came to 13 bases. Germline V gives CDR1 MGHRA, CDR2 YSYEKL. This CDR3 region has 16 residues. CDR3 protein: CASSQERRQGNYGYTF. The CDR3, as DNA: TGCGCCAGCAGCCAAGAACGGAGGCAGGGAAACTATGGCTACACCTTC.

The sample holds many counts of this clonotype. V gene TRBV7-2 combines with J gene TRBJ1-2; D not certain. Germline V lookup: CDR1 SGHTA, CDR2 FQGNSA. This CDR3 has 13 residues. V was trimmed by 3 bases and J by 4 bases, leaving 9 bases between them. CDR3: CASSFPEIYGYTF. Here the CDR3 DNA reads TGTGCCAGCAGCTTCCCCGAGATCTATGGCTACACCTTC.

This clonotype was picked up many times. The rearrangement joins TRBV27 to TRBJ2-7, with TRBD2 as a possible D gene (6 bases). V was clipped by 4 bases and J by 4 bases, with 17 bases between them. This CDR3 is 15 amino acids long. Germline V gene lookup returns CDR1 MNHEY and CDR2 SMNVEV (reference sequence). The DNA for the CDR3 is TGTGCCAGCAGTTGGAGGGACGGGAGCGGGTACGAGCAGTACTTC. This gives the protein CASSWRDGSGYEQYF.

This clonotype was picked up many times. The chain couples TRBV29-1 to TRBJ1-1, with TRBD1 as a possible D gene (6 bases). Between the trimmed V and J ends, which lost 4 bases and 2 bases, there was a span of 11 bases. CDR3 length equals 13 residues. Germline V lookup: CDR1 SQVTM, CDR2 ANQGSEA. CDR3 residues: CSVAAGVNTEAFF. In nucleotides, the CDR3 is TGCAGCGTTGCGGCAGGGGTAAACACTGAAGCTTTCTTT.

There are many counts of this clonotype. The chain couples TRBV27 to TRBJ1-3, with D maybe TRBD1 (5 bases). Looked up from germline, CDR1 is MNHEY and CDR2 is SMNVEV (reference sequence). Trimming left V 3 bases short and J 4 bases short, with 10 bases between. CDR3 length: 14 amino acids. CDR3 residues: CASSLGGKGNTIYF. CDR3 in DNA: TGTGCCAGCAGTTTGGGGGGAAAAGGAAACACCATATATTTT.

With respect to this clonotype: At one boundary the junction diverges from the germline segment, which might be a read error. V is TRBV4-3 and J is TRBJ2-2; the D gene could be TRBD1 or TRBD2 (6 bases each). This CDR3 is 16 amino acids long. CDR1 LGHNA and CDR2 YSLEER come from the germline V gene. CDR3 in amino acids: CAGSQGGTSNTGELFF. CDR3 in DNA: TGCGCCGGCAGCCAAGGCGGGACATCGAACACCGGGGAGCTGTTTTTT.

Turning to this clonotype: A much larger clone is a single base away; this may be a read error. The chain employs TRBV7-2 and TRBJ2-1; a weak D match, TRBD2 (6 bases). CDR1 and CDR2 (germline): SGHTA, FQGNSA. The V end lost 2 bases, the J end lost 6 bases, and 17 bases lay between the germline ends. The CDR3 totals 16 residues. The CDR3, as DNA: TGTGCCAGCAGCTTACAACTAGTGGGAGGAAGCAATGAGCAGTTCTTC. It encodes CASSLQLVGGSNEQFF.

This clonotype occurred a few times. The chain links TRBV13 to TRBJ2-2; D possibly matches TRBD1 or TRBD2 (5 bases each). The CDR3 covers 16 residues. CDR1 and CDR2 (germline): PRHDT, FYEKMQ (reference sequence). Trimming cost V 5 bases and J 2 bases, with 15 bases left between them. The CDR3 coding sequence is TGTGCCAGCAGCAAGGGCCGGGGCCCTAACACCGGGGAGCTGTTTTTT. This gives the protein CASSKGRGPNTGELFF.

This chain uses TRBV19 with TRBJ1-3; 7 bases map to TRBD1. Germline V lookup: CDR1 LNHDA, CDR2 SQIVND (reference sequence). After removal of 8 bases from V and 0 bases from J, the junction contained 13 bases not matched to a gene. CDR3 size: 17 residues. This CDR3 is CASQFGGTAISGNTIYF. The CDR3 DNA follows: TGTGCCAGTCAATTTGGGGGGACAGCAATCTCTGGAAACACCATATATTTT.